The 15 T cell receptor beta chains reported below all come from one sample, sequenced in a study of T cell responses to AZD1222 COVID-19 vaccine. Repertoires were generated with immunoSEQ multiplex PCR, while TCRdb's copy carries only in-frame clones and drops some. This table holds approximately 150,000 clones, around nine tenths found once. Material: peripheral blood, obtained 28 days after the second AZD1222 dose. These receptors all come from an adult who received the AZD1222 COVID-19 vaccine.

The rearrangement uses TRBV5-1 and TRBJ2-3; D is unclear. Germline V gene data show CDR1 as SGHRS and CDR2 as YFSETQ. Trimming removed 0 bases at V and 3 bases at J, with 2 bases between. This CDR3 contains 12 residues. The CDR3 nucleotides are TGCGCCAGCAGCTTGGTTACAGATACGCAGTATTTT. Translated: CASSLVTDTQYF.

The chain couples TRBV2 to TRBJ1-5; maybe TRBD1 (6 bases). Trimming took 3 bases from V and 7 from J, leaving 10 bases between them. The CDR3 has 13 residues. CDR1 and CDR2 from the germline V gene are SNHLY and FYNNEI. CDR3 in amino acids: CASSDGGRQPQHF. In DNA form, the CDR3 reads TGTGCCAGCAGTGACGGGGGCAGACAGCCCCAGCATTTT.

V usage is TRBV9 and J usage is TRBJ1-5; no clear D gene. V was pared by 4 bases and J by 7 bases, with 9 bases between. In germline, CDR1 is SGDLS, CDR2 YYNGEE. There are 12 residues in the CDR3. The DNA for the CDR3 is TGTGCCAGCAGCCTCCCGGGGCAGCCCCAGCATTTT. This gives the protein CASSLPGQPQHF.

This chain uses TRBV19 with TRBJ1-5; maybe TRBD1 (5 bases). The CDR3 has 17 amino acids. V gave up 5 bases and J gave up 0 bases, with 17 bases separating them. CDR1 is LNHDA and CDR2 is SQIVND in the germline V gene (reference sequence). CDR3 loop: CASSVPLPGGSNQPQHF. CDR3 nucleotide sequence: TGTGCCAGTAGTGTTCCCCTCCCCGGGGGTAGCAATCAGCCCCAGCATTTT.

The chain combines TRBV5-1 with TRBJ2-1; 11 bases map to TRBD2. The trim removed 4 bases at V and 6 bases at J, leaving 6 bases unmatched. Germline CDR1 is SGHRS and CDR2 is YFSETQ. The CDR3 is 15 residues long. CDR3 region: CASSLLAGGGNEQFF. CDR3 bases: TGCGCCAGCAGCCTTCTAGCGGGAGGAGGCAATGAGCAGTTCTTC.

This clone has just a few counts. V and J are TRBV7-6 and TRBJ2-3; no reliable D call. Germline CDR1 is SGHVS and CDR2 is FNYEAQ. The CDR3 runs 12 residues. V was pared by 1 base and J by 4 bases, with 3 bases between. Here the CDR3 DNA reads TGTGCCAGCAGCTTAGTTTCAGATACGCAGTATTTT. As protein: CASSLVSDTQYF.

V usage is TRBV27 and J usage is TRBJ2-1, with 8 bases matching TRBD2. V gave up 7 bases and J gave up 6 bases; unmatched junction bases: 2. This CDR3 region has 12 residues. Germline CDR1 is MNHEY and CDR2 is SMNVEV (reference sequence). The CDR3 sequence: CASKGLGNEQFF. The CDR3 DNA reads TGTGCCAGCAAGGGACTAGGCAATGAGCAGTTCTTC.

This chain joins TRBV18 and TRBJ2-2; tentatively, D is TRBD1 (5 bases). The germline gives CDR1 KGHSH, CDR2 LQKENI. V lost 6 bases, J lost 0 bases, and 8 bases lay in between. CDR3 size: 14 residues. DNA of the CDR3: TGTGCCAGCTCCATGACAGCGAACACCGGGGAGCTGTTTTTT. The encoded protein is CASSMTANTGELFF.

CDR3 coding DNA: TGTGCCAGTACCCTACACAGCAATCAGCCCCAGCATTTT. Translated, it gives CASTLHSNQPQHF. The chain links TRBV19 to TRBJ1-5; no firm D call. Germline V gene sequence: CDR1 LNHDA, CDR2 SQIVND (reference sequence). The V end lost 7 bases, the J end lost 1 base, and 8 bases lay between the germline ends. CDR3 length: 13 amino acids.

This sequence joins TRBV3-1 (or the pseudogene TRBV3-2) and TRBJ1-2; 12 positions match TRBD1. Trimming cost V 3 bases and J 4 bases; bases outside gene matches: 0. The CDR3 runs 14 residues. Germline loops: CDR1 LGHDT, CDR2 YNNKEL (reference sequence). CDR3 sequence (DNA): TGTGCCAGCAGCCAGGGACAGGGGGCCTATGGCTACACCTTC. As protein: CASSQGQGAYGYTF.

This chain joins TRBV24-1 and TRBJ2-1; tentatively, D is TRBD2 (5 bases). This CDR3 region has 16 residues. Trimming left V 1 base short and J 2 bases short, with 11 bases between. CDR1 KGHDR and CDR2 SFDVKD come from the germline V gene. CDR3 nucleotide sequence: TGTGCCACCAGTGATTTCGGACTGGGAGCCTACAATGAGCAGTTCTTC. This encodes CATSDFGLGAYNEQFF.

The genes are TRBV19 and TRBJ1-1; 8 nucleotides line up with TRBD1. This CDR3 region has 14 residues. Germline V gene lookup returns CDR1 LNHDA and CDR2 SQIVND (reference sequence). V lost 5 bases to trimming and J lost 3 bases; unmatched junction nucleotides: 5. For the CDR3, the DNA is TGTGCCAGTAGTTGGGGACAGGCCCACACTGAAGCTTTCTTT. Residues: CASSWGQAHTEAFF.

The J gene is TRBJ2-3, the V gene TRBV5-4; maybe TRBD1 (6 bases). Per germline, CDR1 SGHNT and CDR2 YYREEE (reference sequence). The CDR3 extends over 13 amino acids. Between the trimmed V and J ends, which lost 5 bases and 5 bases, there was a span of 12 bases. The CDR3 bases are TGTGCCAGCAGACAGGGATTTCTAGATACGCAGTATTTT. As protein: CASRQGFLDTQYF.

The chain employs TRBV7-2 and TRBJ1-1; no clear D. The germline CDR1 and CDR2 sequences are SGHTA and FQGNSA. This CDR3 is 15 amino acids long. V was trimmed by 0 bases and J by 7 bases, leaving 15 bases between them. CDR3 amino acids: CASSLAKTETNEAFF. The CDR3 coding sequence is TGTGCCAGCAGCTTAGCCAAGACGGAAACCAATGAAGCTTTCTTT.

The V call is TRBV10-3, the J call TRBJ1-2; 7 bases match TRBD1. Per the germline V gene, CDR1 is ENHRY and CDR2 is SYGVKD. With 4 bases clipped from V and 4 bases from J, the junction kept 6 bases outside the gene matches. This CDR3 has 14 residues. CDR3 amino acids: CAISATGTVYGYTF. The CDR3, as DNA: TGTGCCATCAGTGCAACCGGGACAGTCTATGGCTACACCTTC.